The text below deals with one T cell receptor (beta chain). V dropped 9 bases and J dropped 0; count of bases not matched to a gene: 1. The CDR3 has 13 amino acids. The data originate from a study of blood T cell repertoires in COVID-19. Whole-study context: The United States, Italy and Spain were the sources of the acute and convalescent COVID-19 samples. In each case, the material was cDNA or gDNA derived from T cells, B-cell-depleted T cells, or PBMCs.

Per the original data handling: By means of reference gene primer amplification, nucleated cell counts were estimated. Produced via immunoSEQ multiplex PCR; TCRdb's table is partial and in-frame only. V and J calls and clone size follow that table, whereas D and trimming were derived from the DNA. The sample yields about 76,000 clones, around 90% seen once. The receptor was derived from a woman aged 45-60 years in a cohort sampled during active COVID-19. Specimen: peripheral blood. V usage is TRBV12-3 or TRBV12-4 and J usage is TRBJ1-3; 8 positions match TRBD1. The CDR3 protein is CASTGGSGNTIYF. CDR3 bases: TGTGCCAGTACAGGGGGCTCTGGAAACACCATATATTTT.